A single sample gave rise to the 5 T cell receptor beta chains below, sequenced in a study of blood T cells in healthy people across ages. For the second PCR, which ran for 7 to 11 cycles, a sample-barcoded 5' primer and a J-beta primer mix were used. Each CDR3 protein is one row after TCRdb ran MiXCR on the 5' RACE reads. The repertoire has roughly 2 million distinct CDR3 sequences, 49% of them found once; the top ten carry less than 2.5%. The sequenced material came from blood. These receptors originate from a woman in her forties in good health.

This chain uses TRBV4-1 with TRBJ1-6, with 9 positions matching TRBD1. This CDR3 region has 17 residues. Trimming at V came to 0 bases and at J to 4 bases, leaving 4 bases not matched to a gene. Per germline, CDR1 MGHRA and CDR2 YSYEKL. DNA of the CDR3: TGCGCCAGCAGCCAAGATACGGACAGGGGATATAATTCACCCCTCCACTTT. The encoded protein is CASSQDTDRGYNSPLHF.

As DNA, the CDR3 is TGCAGTGCTAGAGCGGCTCTGGCTAGCGGAACCTACAATGAGCAGTTCTTC. It yields the protein CSARAALASGTYNEQFF. The J gene is TRBJ2-1, the V gene TRBV20-1; 7 bases line up with TRBD2. This CDR3 has 17 residues. J gave up 2 bases and V 1 base, and 11 bases lay outside the gene matches. Germline lookup yields CDR1 DFQATT and CDR2 SNEGSKA (reference sequence).

The chain joins TRBV4-1 to TRBJ1-4; D unclear. The CDR3 has 15 amino acids. Germline-derived CDR1 and CDR2 are MGHRA and YSYEKL. Trimming took off 3 bases at V and 5 bases at J, with 13 bases between the two ends. CDR3 nucleotides: TGCGCCAGCAGCCAGACCCGGGCCGGCAATGAAAAACTGTTTTTT. Translation gives CASSQTRAGNEKLFF.

The sample holds a few counts of this clonotype. The V gene is TRBV13, the J gene TRBJ2-4, with TRBD1 matching over 9 bases. The tail of the sequence fits TRBJ2-7 better, so the J call may be wrong. In germline, CDR1 is PRHDT, CDR2 FYEKMQ (reference sequence). CDR3 length equals 14 residues. Here the CDR3 reads CASSTRTGAHEQYF. The CDR3 DNA reads as TGTGCCAGCAGCACCCGGACAGGGGCCCACGAGCAGTACTTC.

The chain employs TRBV12-3 or TRBV12-4 and TRBJ1-2; D gene unclear. Trimming shortened V by 3 bases and J by 10 bases, and 9 bases separated the two germline ends. The CDR3 has 11 residues. The CDR3, as DNA: TGTGCCAGCAGTTTGGGCAGTCACTACACCTTC. Amino acids: CASSLGSHYTF.